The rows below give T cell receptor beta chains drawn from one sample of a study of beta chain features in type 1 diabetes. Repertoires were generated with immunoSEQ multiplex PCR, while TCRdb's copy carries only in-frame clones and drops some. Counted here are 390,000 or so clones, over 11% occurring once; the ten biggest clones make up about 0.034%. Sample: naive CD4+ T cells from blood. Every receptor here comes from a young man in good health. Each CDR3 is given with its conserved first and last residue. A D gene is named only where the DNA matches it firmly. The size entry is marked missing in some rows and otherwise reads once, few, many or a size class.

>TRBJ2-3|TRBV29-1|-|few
TGCAGCGTTCAATCCGGTCGGGGGGCAACAGATACGCAGTATTTT
CSVQSGRGATDTQYF
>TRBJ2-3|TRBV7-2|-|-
TGTGCCAGCAGCTTAGACCTAGGAGGGGCAGATACGCAGTATTTT
CASSLDLGGADTQYF
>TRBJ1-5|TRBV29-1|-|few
TGCAGCCGCGAGGGGCGGGATGGCAATCAGCCCCAGCATTTT
CSREGRDGNQPQHF
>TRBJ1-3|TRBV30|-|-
TGTGCCTGGAACAGACGGAGCTCTGGAAACACCATATATTTT
CAWNRRSSGNTIYF
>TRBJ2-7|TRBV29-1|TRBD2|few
TGCAGCGTCGGGAGGGAAACCTACGAGCAGTACTTC
CSVGRETYEQYF
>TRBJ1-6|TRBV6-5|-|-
TGTGCCAGCAGATCGACTGTGTCACCCCTCCACTTT
CASRSTVSPLHF
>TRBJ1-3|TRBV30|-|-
TGTGCCTGGAGTGCGCTCTCGGGCATATATTTT
CAWSALSGIYF
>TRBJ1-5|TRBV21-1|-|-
TGTGCCAGCAATCAGGGCAACAATCAGCCCCAGCATTTT
CASNQGNNQPQHF
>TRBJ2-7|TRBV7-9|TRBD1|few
TGTGCCAGCACCGATACAGGGGGACCAAACTACGAGCAGTACTTC
CASTDTGGPNYEQYF
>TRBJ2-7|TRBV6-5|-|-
TGTGCCAGCAGTTACCGACAGGCCTACGAGCAGTACTTC
CASSYRQAYEQYF
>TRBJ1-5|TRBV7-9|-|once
TGTGCCAGCAGCAGGGCAGAGGGGATCGGTCAGCCCCAGCATTTT
CASSRAEGIGQPQHF
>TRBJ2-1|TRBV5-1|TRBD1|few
TGCGCCAGCAGCGACGGACAGGGTCCCTACAATGAGCAGTTCTTC
CASSDGQGPYNEQFF
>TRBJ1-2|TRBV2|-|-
TGTGCCAGCAGTGAAATGGAAGGGAGAGGGCCTGGCTATGGCTACACCTTC
CASSEMEGRGPGYGYTF
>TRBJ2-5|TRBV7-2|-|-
TGTGCCAGCAGCTTAGGTGCGGAACAAGAGACCCAGTACTTC
CASSLGAEQETQYF
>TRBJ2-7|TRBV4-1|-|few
TGCGCCAGCAGCCAAGAGCAACTTGGGGCAGGTAGCTCCTACGAGCAGTACTTC
CASSQEQLGAGSSYEQYF
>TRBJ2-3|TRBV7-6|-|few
TGTGCCAGCAGCTTAGCGCCAGATACGCAGTATTTT
CASSLAPDTQYF
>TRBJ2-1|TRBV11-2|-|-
TGTGCCAGCAGCCCCCTCGCTGCCGGCCGCAATGAGCAGTTCTTC
CASSPLAAGRNEQFF
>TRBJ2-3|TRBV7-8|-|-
TGTGCCAGCAGCGTAGGAGGGGGCTCCCGTACAGATACGCAGTATTTT
CASSVGGGSRTDTQYF
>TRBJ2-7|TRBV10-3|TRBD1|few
TGTGCCATAACTAGTCAGGGGGCTTGGGAGCAGTACTTC
CAITSQGAWEQYF
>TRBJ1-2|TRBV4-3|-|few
TGCGCCAGCAGCCAAGACGAAGGGAACTATGGCTACACCTTC
CASSQDEGNYGYTF
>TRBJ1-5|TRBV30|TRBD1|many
TGTGCCTGGACAGGGGGCGGGGATCAGCCCCAGCATTTT
CAWTGGGDQPQHF
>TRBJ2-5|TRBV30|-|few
TGTGCCTGGAGTTTGGGGACCCAAGAGACCCAGTACTTC
CAWSLGTQETQYF
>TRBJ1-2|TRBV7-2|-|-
TGTGCCAGCACCGACGTCCGGGACGGTGGCTACACCTTC
CASTDVRDGGYTF
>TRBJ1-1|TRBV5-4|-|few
TGTGCCAGCAGCTTGGTGATCGGGGGTGAAGCTTTCTTT
CASSLVIGGEAFF
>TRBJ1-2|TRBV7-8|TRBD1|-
TGTGCCAGCAGCCATGACAGGGACCACTATGGCTACACCTTC
CASSHDRDHYGYTF